This T cell receptor beta chain is from a study of siplizumab effects on memory and regulatory T cells. On the study more broadly: Run as pairs, the mixed lymphocyte reactions received siplizumab at approximately 1 ug/mL or no drug. General study results and limits: Both greater diversity than memory cells and a major contribution to the alloresponse seemed to characterize naive T cells. The majority of clones, roughly 80-96% of proliferating CD4+ or CD8+ clones, lacked an assignable naive or memory phenotype. Siplizumab conditions gave an average of about 70% Treg-derived mappable alloreactive CD4+ clones, versus 26.9% for controls.

Sequenced by immunoSEQ multiplex PCR; TCRdb stores in-frame clones only, minus some. In the table there are about 10,000 clones, around 40% of which are singletons. Points on this clone: What it binds is not known.

The mixed lymphocyte reaction cells were cocultured at 37°C for 6 to 7 days. CDR1 is GTSNPN and CDR2 is SVGIG in the germline V gene (reference sequence). This CDR3 region has 15 residues. V dropped 5 bases and J dropped 4; count of bases not matched to a gene: 9. Sequenced material: CFSE-low (dividing) CD4+ T cells sorted from an allogeneic mixed lymphocyte reaction. The sequence came from a human donor in good health; the cells came from an allogeneic mixed lymphocyte reaction. The J gene is TRBJ2-3, the V gene TRBV30; 10 positions match TRBD2. CDR3 coding DNA: TGTGCCTGGGGGACTAGCGCCAAAGGTCCAGATACGCAGTATTTT. This codes for CAWGTSAKGPDTQYF.